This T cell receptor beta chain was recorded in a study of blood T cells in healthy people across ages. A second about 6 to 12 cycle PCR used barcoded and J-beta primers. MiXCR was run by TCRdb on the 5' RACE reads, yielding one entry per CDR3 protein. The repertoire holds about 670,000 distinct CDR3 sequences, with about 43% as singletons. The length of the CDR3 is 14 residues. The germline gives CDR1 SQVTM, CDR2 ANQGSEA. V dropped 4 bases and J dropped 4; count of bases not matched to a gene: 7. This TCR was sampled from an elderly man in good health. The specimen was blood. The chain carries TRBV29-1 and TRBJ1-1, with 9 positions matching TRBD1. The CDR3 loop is CSVGPGQGSTEAFF. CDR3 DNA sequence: TGCAGCGTTGGACCGGGACAGGGATCCACTGAAGCTTTCTTT.